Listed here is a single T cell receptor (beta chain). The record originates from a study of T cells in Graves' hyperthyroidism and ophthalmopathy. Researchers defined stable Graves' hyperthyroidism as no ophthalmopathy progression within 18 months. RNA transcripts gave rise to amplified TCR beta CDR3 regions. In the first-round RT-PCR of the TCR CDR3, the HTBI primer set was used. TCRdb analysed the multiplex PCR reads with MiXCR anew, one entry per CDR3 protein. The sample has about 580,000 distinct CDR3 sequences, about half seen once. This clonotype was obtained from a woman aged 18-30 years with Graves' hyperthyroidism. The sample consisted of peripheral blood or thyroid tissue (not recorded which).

This CDR3 is CASSLTGLSGYTF. The CDR3 region has the DNA TGTGCCAGCAGCCTTACAGGGCTAAGTGGCTACACCTTC. V gene TRBV7-2 combines with J gene TRBJ1-2; maybe TRBD1 (6 bases). With 5 bases removed from V and 7 bases from J, the gap between germline ends came to 14 bases. Per the germline V gene, CDR1 is SGHTA and CDR2 is FQGNSA. CDR3 length equals 13 residues.